These 9 T cell receptor beta chains were all obtained from the same sample, sequenced in a study of T-cell reconstitution after alpha-beta-depleted transplantation in children. TCRbeta library construction was performed incorporating unique molecular identifiers. TCRdb processed the PCR reads anew with MiXCR; each CDR3 protein has one entry. The table records 700,000 to 950,000 distinct CDR3 sequences, under 20% of them present only once. The starting material was PBMCs, mostly from graft donor cells, obtained 360 days after TCRalphabeta/CD19-depleted stem cell transplant. The origin of the receptors is a male patient between 5 and 17 years old who had a stem cell transplant for acute lymphoblastic leukemia, so the T cells may come from the graft donor.

This chain links TRBV12-3 or TRBV12-4 with TRBJ2-3, with 12 bases fitting TRBD2. J was trimmed by 3 bases and V by 4 bases; bases with no gene match: 8. The length of the CDR3 is 17 residues. The CDR3 protein is CASSSGWTSGNTDTQYF. The CDR3 coding sequence is TGTGCCAGCAGTTCTGGGTGGACTAGCGGGAATACAGATACGCAGTATTTT.

This rearrangement joins TRBV2 to TRBJ2-1, with 10 positions matching TRBD2. V lost 11 bases to trimming and J lost 6 bases; unmatched junction nucleotides: 10. The CDR3 extends over 14 amino acids. The germline CDR1 and CDR2 sequences are SNHLY and FYNNEI. In nucleotides, the CDR3 is TGTGCCGGGAAGGGACTAGCGATCCCCAATGAGCAGTTCTTC. Translation: CAGKGLAIPNEQFF.

This clonotype was found a few times. This chain joins TRBV12-3 or TRBV12-4 and TRBJ1-2; 7 nucleotides align to TRBD1. V was clipped by 6 bases and J by 4 bases; unmatched bases: 14. The CDR3 has 16 amino acids. The CDR3 DNA sequence: TGTGCCAGCAGGGCGGGACAGATTTCTGGGATCTATGGCTACACCTTC. Translation gives CASRAGQISGIYGYTF.

This clonotype was seen a handful of times. This chain joins TRBV7-8 and TRBJ2-7, with D possibly matching TRBD2 (7 bases). Between the trimmed V and J ends, which lost 3 bases and 0 bases, there was a span of 18 bases. Germline V gives CDR1 SGHVS, CDR2 FQNEAQ. The CDR3 contains 17 residues. CDR3 residues: CASSLGGALDSSYEQYF. The CDR3 DNA is TGTGCCAGCAGCTTGGGGGGGGCACTCGATAGCTCCTACGAGCAGTACTTC. The full variable domain, completed using reference TRBV7-8 and TRBJ2-7, is GAGVSQSPRYKVAKRGQDVALRCDPISGHVSLFWYQQALGQGPEFLTYFQNEAQLDKSGLPSDRFFAERPEGSVSTLKIQRTQQEDSAVYLCASSLGGALDSSYEQYFGPGTRLTVT.

The rearrangement uses TRBV20-1 and TRBJ2-7; 8 bases line up with TRBD1. In germline, CDR1 is DFQATT, CDR2 SNEGSKA (reference sequence). The CDR3 covers 15 residues. Unmatched junction bases numbered 9, after V lost 4 bases and J lost 1 base. The DNA for the CDR3 is TGCAGTGCTAACAGGCAGGGGGCGATGTCCTACGAGCAGTACTTC. It is translated as CSANRQGAMSYEQYF.

A few counts support this clonotype. For the CDR3, the DNA is TGCGCCAGCAGCAGAAAGACAGCCACCATCTATGGCTACACCTTC. The encoded protein is CASSRKTATIYGYTF. This chain joins TRBV5-1 and TRBJ1-2, with TRBD1 as a possible D gene (5 bases). Germline V gene lookup returns CDR1 SGHRS and CDR2 YFSETQ. CDR3 size: 15 residues. Trimming removed 4 bases at V and 4 bases at J, with 17 bases between.

This chain links TRBV5-1 with TRBJ2-7, with D hard to call. The V gene lost 5 bases and the J gene lost 7 bases, with 22 bases spanning the gap. Germline CDR1 and CDR2: SGHRS and YFSETQ. The CDR3 length is 15 residues. In nucleotides, the CDR3 is TGCGCCAGCAGTTACCCATCCAAAGACAACCTAGAGCAGTACTTC. Translation gives CASSYPSKDNLEQYF.

This clonotype appeared many times. The genes are TRBV5-1 and TRBJ2-1, with 9 bases identical to TRBD2. The length of the CDR3 is 16 residues. V lost 0 bases, J lost 2 bases, and 3 bases stayed unmatched. Looked up from germline, CDR1 is SGHRS and CDR2 is YFSETQ. Here the CDR3 DNA reads TGCGCCAGCAGCTTGGTTAGCGGGAGTACCTACAATGAGCAGTTCTTC. This sequence encodes CASSLVSGSTYNEQFF.

This clonotype was observed a few times. The chain couples TRBV4-1 to TRBJ2-7; 8 bases agree with TRBD1. The V gene end was trimmed by 2 bases and the J gene end by 4 bases; junction bases not matched to a gene: 10. CDR1 and CDR2 (germline): MGHRA, YSYEKL. This CDR3 spans 16 amino acids. This CDR3 is CASSQPRTGTPYEQYF. The CDR3 nucleotides are TGCGCCAGCAGCCAACCTAGGACAGGGACTCCTTACGAGCAGTACTTC.